Here is one T cell receptor (beta chain) with its context. There is no known antigen for this receptor. Qualities for individual bases were not recorded, and no much larger clone is one base off. For CDR1 and CDR2, the germline V gene lists ENHRY and SYGVKD. Trimming at the junction amounts to 4 bases on V and 1 base on J, and the germline ends lie 7 bases apart. Inclusive of the bounding cysteine and phenylalanine, the CDR3 is 13 residues long. Kept here is only the CDR3 DNA, which spans 39 bases and is read in frame from base 1. The immunoSEQ assay, a bias-controlled multiplex PCR using V- and J-specific primers, was used to amplify TCR beta CDR3 regions from genomic DNA. A second PCR step added a proprietary barcode and Illumina adapter sequences to the CDR3 amplicons. An Illumina MiSeq instrument was used for sequencing of the CDR3 libraries. Processing in the source paper ran as follows. Export and quality control were handled in immunoSEQ Analyzer 3.0, while downstream analyses relied on R Bioconductor and Immunarch. Only productive rearrangements in the normalized downsampled data set were used to calculate repertoire metrics. Clonotypes larger than 5 templates in the normalized cohort were defined as pathologically expanded. The Inverse Simpson Index was used to measure repertoire diversity. To capture all clonotypes, CMV-specificity analyses were performed on the non-normalized data set. Drawn from immuneACCESS, this table holds only the in-frame rearrangements with V and J called that TCRdb kept. Clones are partly lost; checked studies trace under half to an unresolved V gene and leave the rest unexplained. The D gene and trimming were derived from the DNA, and the V and J assignments and clone size from that table. This sample has around 6,200 clones in its table, and around 87% of those were observed once. The ten largest account for 5.8% of the sample.

This record belongs to a study of T cell clonotyping in hematopoietic cell transplantation (dated by TCRdb to the early 2020s). About the study as a whole: In the study, 140 or so blood samples were gathered from 40 or so consecutive transplant recipients and their related donors. Patient recruitment ran from September 2015 to January 2017, and follow-up continued until late 2020 or death.

What the study reported, not specific to this receptor: Only a small fraction of recipient repertoires overlapped donor repertoires, with over 95% appearing de novo at the given depth. The sample size was limited, and because cells were not sorted, the contributions of CD4 and CD8 repertoires could not be separated. After transplant, TCR diversity in recipients dropped, and pathologically expanded clonotypes increased progressively from day 30 to day 180. Inverse Simpson Index values from donors and from recipients before transplant predicted broader TCR repertoire diversity after transplant.

What the time point label conveys for this sample: 100 days after allo-HCT. Blood from recipients was drawn about 28 days before transplant and again at days 30, 100 and 180 after transplant. Nuclei Lysis Solution was used to extract genomic DNA from fresh or cryopreserved unfractionated peripheral blood mononuclear cells. This receptor was taken from a female patient aged 35-55 years who had an allogeneic stem cell transplant from a related donor, so the T cells may come from the graft donor. Some clones in this sample may be carry-over from other donors' samples. This specimen consisted of peripheral blood mononuclear cells, obtained 100 days after allogeneic stem cell transplant. The chain uses TRBV10-3 and TRBJ1-1, with the identity of the D gene unclear. This receptor has the CDR3 CAISGFGNTEAFF. DNA sequence: TGTGCCATCAGTGGGTTCGGGAACACTGAAGCTTTCTTT.